Included here is one T cell receptor beta chain sequence, with context. Its antigen is still unknown. These data belong to a study of cytomegalovirus exposure and HLA in healthy donors. About the study: From about 180 million T cells, an earlier analysis saw 90 million to 130 million unique TCR beta sequences. General observations from the study: Follow-up analysis later connected one missense variant in DCLRE1C with trimming of TCR beta V- and J-genes. Cytomegalovirus association was listed for 164 TCR beta chains.

Germline-derived CDR1 and CDR2 are SQVTM and ANQGSEA. The trim removed 5 bases at V and 4 bases at J, leaving 12 bases unmatched. This CDR3 has 15 amino acids. PCR primers comprised 60 Vbeta and 13 Jbeta primers. Profiling relied on immunoSEQ multiplex PCR, and the TCRdb table lists in-frame clones only, not all of them. This sample yields about 170,000 clones, of which about 81% are seen a single time; 0.95% to 1% belongs to the top ten. The sequencing sample was made of PBMCs. The source of this sequence is a girl aged 2-10 years in good health and CMV-seropositive. V gene TRBV29-1 combines with J gene TRBJ2-3, with 7 bases identical to TRBD1. The CDR3 protein is CSVFRDRRTADTQYF. CDR3 bases: TGCAGCGTTTTCCGGGACAGACGCACGGCAGATACGCAGTATTTT.